The 9 T cell receptor beta chains in this list originate from one sample, sequenced in a study of monozygotic twins with inflammatory bowel disease. From the 5' RACE reads, TCRdb lists one entry per CDR3 protein and no DNA. The table counts about 200,000 distinct CDR3 sequences; 7.7% lies in the top ten. Sequencing input: blood. These receptors all come from a human donor with ulcerative colitis or Crohn's disease, or a healthy co-twin of an affected twin (not recorded which).

The chain carries TRBV27 and TRBJ2-1; the TCRdb D gene call, TRBD1, has no DNA to confirm it. This CDR3 contains 14 residues. The V gene's germline CDR1 is MNHEY and CDR2 SMNVEV (reference sequence). The CDR3 sequence is CASSRGGGGNEQFF.

The V gene is TRBV6-1, the J gene TRBJ2-7; with no DNA, the TCRdb D assignment of TRBD2 cannot be verified. Germline V lookup: CDR1 MNHNS, CDR2 SASEGT. This CDR3 region has 14 residues. The CDR3 sequence: CASSRLAFSYEQYF.

The chain employs TRBV3-1 and TRBJ1-6; TCRdb names TRBD1, which stays unverified in the absence of DNA. CDR3 size: 14 residues. Germline V gene sequence: CDR1 LGHDT, CDR2 YNNKEL (reference sequence). The CDR3 loop is CASRGRKVDSPLHF.

The V call is TRBV3-1, the J call TRBJ2-5; TCRdb picks TRBD2, but there is no DNA to check that call. There are 14 residues in the CDR3. Germline V gene sequence: CDR1 LGHDT, CDR2 YNNKEL (reference sequence). CDR3 in amino acids: CASSQGLAVETQYF.

The J gene is TRBJ2-7, the V gene TRBV5-4; absent DNA, TCRdb's TRBD2 call cannot be checked. The length of the CDR3 is 15 residues. Per germline, CDR1 SGHNT and CDR2 YYREEE (reference sequence). This CDR3 reads CASSLATSGVYEQYF.

V and J are TRBV7-6 and TRBJ1-1; TCRdb's assignment of TRBD1 cannot be checked, as there is no DNA. From germline, CDR1 is SGHVS and CDR2 FNYEAQ. The CDR3 is 18 residues long. The CDR3 reads CASSTGAGREKANTEAFF. The full variable domain, with the rest looked up from reference TRBV7-6 and TRBJ1-1, is GAGVSQSPRYKVTKRGQDVALRCDPISGHVSLYWYRQALGQGPEFLTYFNYEAQQDKSGLPNDRFSAERPEGSISTLTIQRTEQRDSAMYRCASSTGAGREKANTEAFFGQGTRLTVV.

This chain connects TRBV30 to TRBJ1-1. The CDR3 runs 14 residues. The V gene's germline CDR1 is GTSNPN and CDR2 SVGIG (reference sequence). The CDR3 is CAWSVHRVYTEAFF. Variable domain in full (rest from reference TRBV30 and TRBJ1-1): SQTIHQWPATLVQPVGSPLSLECTVEGTSNPNLYWYRQAAGRGLQLLFYSVGIGQISSEVPQNLSASRPQDRQFILSSKKLLLSDSGFYLCAWSVHRVYTEAFFGQGTRLTVV.

The rearrangement links TRBV6-1 to TRBJ1-1; the TRBD1 assignment by TCRdb is unverifiable without DNA. This CDR3 comprises 13 residues. The V gene's germline CDR1 is MNHNS and CDR2 SASEGT. The CDR3: CASSEVPGSEAFF.

V gene TRBV5-1 combines with J gene TRBJ2-6. The CDR3 has 17 amino acids. Germline CDR1 and CDR2: SGHRS and YFSETQ. The CDR3 is CASSLEDRSSGANVLTF.